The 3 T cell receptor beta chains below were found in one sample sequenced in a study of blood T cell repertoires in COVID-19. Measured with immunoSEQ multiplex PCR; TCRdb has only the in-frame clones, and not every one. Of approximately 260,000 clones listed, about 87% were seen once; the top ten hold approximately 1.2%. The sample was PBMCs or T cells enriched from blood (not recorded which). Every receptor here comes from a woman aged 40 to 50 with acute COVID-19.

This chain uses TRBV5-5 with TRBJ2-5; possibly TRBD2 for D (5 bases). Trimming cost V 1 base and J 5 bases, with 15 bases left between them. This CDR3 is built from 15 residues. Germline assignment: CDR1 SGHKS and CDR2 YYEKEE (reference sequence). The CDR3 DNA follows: TGTGCCAGCAGCTTGTCTCCTAGCTTCGGGGAGACCCAGTACTTC. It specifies CASSLSPSFGETQYF.

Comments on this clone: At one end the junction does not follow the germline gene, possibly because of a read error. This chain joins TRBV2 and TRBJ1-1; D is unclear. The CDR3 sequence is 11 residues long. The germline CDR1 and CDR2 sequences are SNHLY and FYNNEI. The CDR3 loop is CASSGNSEAFF. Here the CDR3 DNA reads TGTGCCAGCAGTGGTAACAGTGAAGCTTTCTTT.

For the CDR3, the DNA is TGTGCCAGCAGGAACACCCGGGAGGGCCGGTACGAGCAGTACTTC. Residues: CASRNTREGRYEQYF. This chain links TRBV28 with TRBJ2-7; 8 bases match TRBD2. CDR1 is MDHEN and CDR2 is SYDVKM in the germline V gene. V shed 6 bases and J 4 bases; nucleotides not matched to a gene: 11. The CDR3 spans 15 residues.